These 13 T cell receptor beta chains came from one sample sequenced in a study of T cells after yellow fever vaccination. TCRdb called the 5' RACE reads again in MiXCR, with one record for every CDR3 protein. The repertoire includes around 120,000 distinct CDR3 sequences, around 15% of them detected once, and roughly 44% sits in the top ten. Sequencing was performed on CD8+ T cells sorted from PBMCs, taken 5 days after the yellow fever booster vaccination. The origin of the receptors is a man between 18 and 35 years old who received the YFV17D yellow fever vaccine.

The chain links TRBV6-2 or TRBV6-3 to TRBJ2-7, with TRBD1 identical over 8 bases. There are 14 residues in the CDR3. V trimming: 5 bases; J trimming: 4 bases; junction bases outside the gene matches: 7. The germline gives CDR1 MNHEY, CDR2 SVGEGT. CDR3 sequence reads: CASSQGAVLYEQYV. CDR3 in DNA: TGTGCCAGCAGTCAGGGGGCGGTTTTATACGAGCAGTACGTC.

Ten or more counts support this clonotype. The J gene is TRBJ2-1, the V gene TRBV6-5, with 7 bases aligning to TRBD2. This CDR3 comprises 13 residues. CDR1 and CDR2 (germline): MNHEY, SVGAGI. The junction had 4 bases not matched to a gene; V was cut back by 5 bases and J by 6 bases. CDR3 amino acids: CASSPGGSNEQFF. The DNA of the CDR3 is TGTGCCAGCAGTCCCGGGGGGTCCAATGAGCAGTTCTTC.

The gene calls are TRBV4-3 and TRBJ1-1; D remains unclear. Between the trimmed V and J ends, which lost 3 bases and 7 bases, there was a span of 21 bases. Germline assignment: CDR1 LGHNA and CDR2 YSLEER. The CDR3 has 16 residues. CDR3 DNA sequence: TGCGCCAGCAGCCAGGAGAACCCGAAAAACACTCTTGAAGCTTTCTTT. Translation: CASSQENPKNTLEAFF.

The chain couples TRBV11-2 to TRBJ2-2; 7 bases are a match to TRBD2. Germline V gene data show CDR1 as SGHAT and CDR2 as FQNNGV. Trimming took 5 bases from V and 7 from J; bases not matched to a gene: 10. This CDR3 contains 15 residues. The CDR3 protein is CASSTPGGRDGELFF. CDR3 coding DNA: TGTGCCAGCAGCACCCCGGGGGGTAGGGACGGGGAGCTGTTTTTT.

This clonotype occurred a few times. The rearrangement links TRBV20-1 to TRBJ2-7, with no clear D. Trimming left V 0 bases short and J 3 bases short, with 12 bases between. The CDR3 runs 14 residues. Germline lookup yields CDR1 DFQATT and CDR2 SNEGSKA (reference sequence). The DNA of the CDR3 is TGCAGTGCTAGAGAAGTCTTGGGGAACTACGAGCAGTACGTC. Its protein is CSAREVLGNYEQYV.

The CDR3 protein is CASSVDLAITEAFF. Written as DNA, the CDR3 is TGTGCCAGCAGCGTAGATTTAGCTATCACTGAAGCTTTCTTT. The rearrangement joins TRBV9 to TRBJ1-1, with no clear D. Trimming stripped 0 bases from V and 4 bases from J, with 10 bases between. CDR3 length equals 14 residues. Germline V gene data show CDR1 as SGDLS and CDR2 as YYNGEE.

This clonotype turned up a few times. The chain recombines TRBV6-5 with TRBJ1-1; D is unclear. V shed 5 bases and J shed 4 bases, with 8 bases lying between them. Germline lookup yields CDR1 MNHEY and CDR2 SVGAGI. The CDR3 extends over 12 amino acids. The CDR3 spells CASSARTTEAFF. In DNA form, the CDR3 reads TGTGCCAGCAGTGCCAGAACCACTGAAGCTTTCTTT.

This clonotype was picked up a small number of times. V is TRBV7-2 and J is TRBJ1-1; D is ambiguous. The V end lost 3 bases, the J end lost 8 bases, and 16 bases lay between the germline ends. The CDR3 extends over 14 amino acids. From germline, CDR1 is SGHTA and CDR2 FQGNSA. The CDR3 bases are TGTGCCAGCAGCTTCGGGCAGGCGCTTCTCGAAGCTTTCTTT. Translation gives CASSFGQALLEAFF.

This clonotype showed up just a few times. The rearrangement joins TRBV5-5 to TRBJ1-4, with D perhaps TRBD1 (5 bases). Germline assignment: CDR1 SGHKS and CDR2 YYEKEE (reference sequence). V was trimmed by 3 bases and J by 0 bases, leaving 9 bases between them. This CDR3 is built from 15 residues. The CDR3 bases are TGTGCCAGCAGCTCGGGACTCCCAACTAATGAAAAACTGTTTTTT. Amino acid sequence: CASSSGLPTNEKLFF.

In this sample, this clonotype turned up many times. This sequence joins TRBV5-5 and TRBJ2-2; tentative D call: TRBD1 (6 bases). V was cut by 1 base and J by 4 bases, with 8 bases left in between. CDR1 SGHKS and CDR2 YYEKEE come from the germline V gene (reference sequence). The CDR3 has 14 amino acids. CDR3 sequence: CASSLWTATGELFF. The DNA of the CDR3 is TGTGCCAGCAGCTTGTGGACAGCCACCGGGGAGCTGTTTTTT.

The chain links TRBV4-3 to TRBJ2-1; 8 positions match TRBD1. The CDR3 has 16 amino acids. V lost 4 bases, J lost 0 bases, and 5 bases stayed unmatched. Germline loops: CDR1 LGHNA, CDR2 YSLEER. The CDR3 loop is CASSPGQGFSYNEQFF. The CDR3 DNA reads TGCGCCAGCAGCCCCGGACAGGGATTCTCCTACAATGAGCAGTTCTTC.

The chain joins TRBV15 to TRBJ2-7, with no clear D. The CDR3 has 14 amino acids. Looked up from germline, CDR1 is LNHNV and CDR2 is YYDKDF (reference sequence). The germline V and J ends were trimmed by 5 bases and 2 bases, with 13 bases remaining between them. The CDR3 coding sequence is TGTGCCACCAGCGTACCAGGAGTTCCCTACGAGCAGTACTTC. Amino acids: CATSVPGVPYEQYF.

The V and J genes are TRBV9 and TRBJ2-2, with TRBD1 matching over 9 bases. Trimming at V came to 4 bases and at J to 2 bases, leaving 9 bases not matched to a gene. There are 17 residues in the CDR3. Looked up from germline, CDR1 is SGDLS and CDR2 is YYNGEE. The CDR3 region is CASSMNRDRVNTGELFF. CDR3 in DNA: TGTGCCAGCAGCATGAACCGGGACAGGGTAAACACCGGGGAGCTGTTTTTT. Using reference TRBV9 and TRBJ2-2 for the parts outside the CDR3, the full variable domain is DSGVTQTPKHLITATGQRVTLRCSPRSGDLSVYWYQQSLDQGLQFLIQYYNGEERAKGNILERFSAQQFPDLHSELNLSSLELGDSALYFCASSMNRDRVNTGELFFGEGSRLTVL.